Below, 2 T cell receptor beta chains from the same sample are listed, as sequenced in a study of B cell selection in AIRE deficiency. Here immunoSEQ multiplex PCR was the method, and the copy in TCRdb shows in-frame clones only, minus some. In the table there are 4,700 or so clones, more than 75% of which are singletons. Sorted regulatory T cells were CD4-positive, CD25-high and CD127-low or negative. Source material: Tregs sorted from PBMCs. The receptors were sampled from a human donor with AIRE deficiency.

This chain joins TRBV7-2 and TRBJ2-7; D is undetermined. CDR1 and CDR2 from the germline V gene are SGHTA and FQGNSA. This CDR3 spans 13 amino acids. The V end lost 1 base, the J end lost 3 bases, and 7 bases lay between the germline ends. The CDR3 DNA reads TGTGCCAGCAGCTTAGTGACGTACTACGAGCAGTACTTC. Translating it yields CASSLVTYYEQYF.

This clone was seen only once. This chain connects TRBV7-9 to TRBJ2-5; the match to TRBD2 covers 7 bases. V trimming: 4 bases; J trimming: 4 bases; junction bases outside the gene matches: 3. This CDR3 comprises 13 residues. Germline V gene data show CDR1 as SEHNR and CDR2 as FQNEAQ (reference sequence). The CDR3 DNA is TGTGCCAGCAGCTCCCCGGGAGGAGAGACCCAGTACTTC. It codes for CASSSPGGETQYF.